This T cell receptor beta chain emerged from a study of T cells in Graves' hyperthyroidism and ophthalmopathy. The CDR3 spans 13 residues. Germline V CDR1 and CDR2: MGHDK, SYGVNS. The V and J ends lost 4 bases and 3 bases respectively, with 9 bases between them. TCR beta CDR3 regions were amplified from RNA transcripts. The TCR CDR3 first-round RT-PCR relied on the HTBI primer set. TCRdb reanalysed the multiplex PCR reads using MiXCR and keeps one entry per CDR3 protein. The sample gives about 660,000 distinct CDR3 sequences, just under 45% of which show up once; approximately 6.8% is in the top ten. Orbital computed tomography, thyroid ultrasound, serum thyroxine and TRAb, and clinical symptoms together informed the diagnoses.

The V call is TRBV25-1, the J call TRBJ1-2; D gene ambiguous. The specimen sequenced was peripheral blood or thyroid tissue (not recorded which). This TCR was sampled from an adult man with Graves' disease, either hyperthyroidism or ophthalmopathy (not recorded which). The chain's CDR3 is CASSVTEYYGYTF. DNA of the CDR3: TGTGCCAGCAGTGTTACGGAATACTATGGCTACACCTTC.